Below, one T cell receptor (beta chain) is given with its context. Its antigen is currently unknown. The entry originates in a study of T cell repertoires in cytomegalovirus infection. TCRdb re-derived calls from the reads in MiXCR, one entry per CDR3 protein. The data show roughly 920,000 distinct CDR3 sequences, roughly 30% seen once. There are 16 residues in the CDR3. The junction had 7 bases not matched to a gene; V was cut back by 3 bases and J by 5 bases. The source of this sequence is a human donor in good health (CMV status not recorded). Some clones in this sample may be carry-over from other donors' samples. The sample here was cultured CD8+ T cells from PBMCs, taken from culture after CMV antigen stimulation. V and J are TRBV12-3 or TRBV12-4 and TRBJ2-2, with TRBD2 matching over 9 bases. CDR3 nucleotide sequence: TGTGCCAGCAGTTTGTTTCTAGCGGGGTCAACCGGGGAGCTGTTTTTT. Amino acid sequence: CASSLFLAGSTGELFF.